A single sample is the source of the 7 T cell receptor beta chains below, sequenced in a study of cytomegalovirus exposure and HLA in healthy donors (dated by TCRdb to about 2017). Receptors were amplified or captured by the immunoSEQ multiplex PCR assay. The multiplex PCR relied on a mix of 60 forward primers for TCR Vbeta segments and 13 reverse primers for TCR Jbeta segments. TCRdb stores this immuneACCESS table with in-frame sequences only. Part of the clones is absent; in the studies checked, under half of the shortfall reflects unresolved V genes, and no reason is known for the rest. Here the sample has under 200,000 clones; about four fifths occur a single time. The ten largest clones represent around 0.93% of the sample. Sequencing input: PBMCs. The receptors shown here come from a man aged 30 to 39 in good health and CMV-seronegative.

The chain uses TRBV10-3 and TRBJ2-7, with TRBD1 as a possible D gene (6 bases). This CDR3 comprises 13 residues. Germline CDR1 ENHRY, CDR2 SYGVKD. Trimming shortened V by 9 bases and J by 1 base, and 13 bases separated the two germline ends. The CDR3 reads CAIRTAESYEQYF. CDR3 DNA: TGTGCCATTAGGACAGCTGAGTCCTACGAGCAGTACTTC.

The CDR3 DNA sequence: TGTGCCAGCAGTTACCAGGGGGCGCAGGGGGGCTACACCTTC. Its translation is CASSYQGAQGGYTF. The chain couples TRBV6-5 to TRBJ1-2, with 8 bases aligning to TRBD1. The CDR3 consists of 14 residues. Germline CDR1 is MNHEY and CDR2 is SVGAGI. The V segment lost 2 bases and the J segment 8 bases; nucleotides outside the gene matches: 7.

This clone turned up a few times. The rearrangement links TRBV5-1 to TRBJ1-1, with D hard to call. The CDR3 length is 15 residues. Trimming took off 2 bases at V and 0 bases at J, with 11 bases between the two ends. Germline loops: CDR1 SGHRS, CDR2 YFSETQ. The CDR3 coding sequence is TGCGCCAGCAGCTTTAAGCCAGACATGAACACTGAAGCTTTCTTT. The encoded protein is CASSFKPDMNTEAFF. Combining the CDR3 with reference TRBV5-1 and TRBJ1-1 gives the whole variable domain KAGVTQTPRYLIKTRGQQVTLSCSPISGHRSVSWYQQTPGQGLQFLFEYFSETQRNKGNFPGRFSGRQFSNSRSEMNVSTLELGDSALYLCASSFKPDMNTEAFFGQGTRLTVV.

The rearrangement joins TRBV23-1 to TRBJ2-1; 7 positions match TRBD1. TRBV23-1 counts as an open reading frame of uncertain function. This CDR3 has 13 residues. Germline trimming cut 3 bases from V and 9 bases from J; bases unmatched to any gene: 5. This CDR3 reads CASSQKGAVEQFF. CDR3 nucleotides: TGCGCCAGCAGTCAGAAGGGGGCGGTTGAGCAGTTCTTC.

This chain connects TRBV6-1 to TRBJ2-7, with D unclear. The germline V gene has CDR1 MNHNS and CDR2 SASEGT. The CDR3 length is 13 residues. V was trimmed by 1 base and J by 9 bases, leaving 13 bases between them. CDR3 loop: CASSEDSHNGQYF. CDR3 coding DNA: TGTGCCAGCAGTGAAGACAGTCATAACGGGCAGTACTTC.

This clone was seen only once. The rearrangement links TRBV10-3 to TRBJ2-1, with 8 bases matching TRBD1. V lost 8 bases, J lost 8 bases, and 8 bases stayed unmatched. Looked up from germline, CDR1 is ENHRY and CDR2 is SYGVKD. This CDR3 contains 13 residues. The CDR3: CAIGTGPPDEQFF. The CDR3 bases are TGTGCCATCGGGACAGGCCCACCAGATGAGCAGTTCTTC.

J is TRBJ2-7 and V is TRBV19; tentative D call: TRBD1 (6 bases). The V end was cut by 3 bases, the J end by 5 bases, with 14 bases between. This CDR3 has 14 residues. Germline assignment: CDR1 LNHDA and CDR2 SQIVND (reference sequence). CDR3 coding DNA: TGTGCCAGTAGTATCCCCGGGACATTTGACGAGCAGTACTTC. The encoded protein is CASSIPGTFDEQYF.